This T cell receptor (beta chain) emerged from a study of control samples from healthy donors and cancer patients. Produced via immunoSEQ multiplex PCR; TCRdb's table is partial and in-frame only. Of under 75,000 clones detected, about nine tenths appear once; the ten largest clones hold roughly 1.2%. The CDR3 sequence is 15 residues long. CDR1 and CDR2 (germline): MNHEY, SMNVEV (reference sequence). V dropped 6 bases and J dropped 4; count of bases not matched to a gene: 9. The chain combines TRBV27 with TRBJ1-1; TRBD1 matches at 9 bases. Sequencing was done on a sample of PBMCs. This clonotype was sampled from a woman aged 50 to 60 with colorectal cancer. Here the CDR3 DNA reads TGTGCCAGCAGAATAGTCGGGACAGGGCGCACTGAAGCTTTCTTT. Translating it yields CASRIVGTGRTEAFF.